The rows below give T cell receptor beta chains drawn from one sample of a study of CD8+ T cells in alopecia areata. Profiling relied on immunoSEQ multiplex PCR, and the TCRdb table lists in-frame clones only, not all of them. The table records 90,000 to 100,000 clones, roughly 41% of them present only once. Sample: CD4+ T cells sorted from blood. Receptor source: a human donor with alopecia areata. Each CDR3 is given with its conserved first and last residue. A D gene is named only where the DNA matches it firmly. A clone size is listed for some rows: how often the clone was seen (once, few, many), or a class if it is expanded.

v_gene	d_gene	abundance	j_gene	CDR3nt	CDR3aa
TRBV5-6	TRBD2	NA	TRBJ2-1	TGTGCCAGCAGCCCCCCGACTAGCGGGTGGTTGGAGCAGTTCTTC	CASSPPTSGWLEQFF
TRBV5-1	NA	NA	TRBJ2-3	TGCGCCAGCAGCTTGGCCGGGCAGGTCACAGATACGCAGTATTTT	CASSLAGQVTDTQYF
TRBV29-1	TRBD2	NA	TRBJ2-3	TGCAGCGTTGATGGGCAGCGGGGGATCTCAGATACGCAGTATTTT	CSVDGQRGISDTQYF
TRBV5-1	NA	once	TRBJ2-3	TGCGCCAGCAGCTTGATCCGGGGAAGGACGGATACGCAGTATTTT	CASSLIRGRTDTQYF
TRBV19	TRBD1	few	TRBJ2-5	TGTGCCAGTAGAGGCCGGGACAGGGGTCACCAAGAGACCCAGTACTTC	CASRGRDRGHQETQYF
TRBV10-3	TRBD1	NA	TRBJ2-7	TGTGCCATCAGTGAAGGACAGGGACAGTACTTC	CAISEGQGQYF
TRBV27	NA	NA	TRBJ2-1	TGTGCCAGCAGTTCGGTAACAGGGCGGGGGTCCTACAATGAGCAGTTCTTC	CASSSVTGRGSYNEQFF
TRBV4-3	TRBD1	few	TRBJ2-7	TGCGCCAGCAGCCAAGACGGGGACAGCGGAAACTACGAGCAGTACTTC	CASSQDGDSGNYEQYF
TRBV7-2	NA	NA	TRBJ1-1	TGTGCCAGCAGCTTAGATAGACTAAGTGGGACCACTGAAGCTTTCTTT	CASSLDRLSGTTEAFF
TRBV2	NA	NA	TRBJ2-5	TGTGCCAGCAGTGAATCCGTCGACGGGAAGACCCAGTACTTC	CASSESVDGKTQYF
TRBV29-1	NA	NA	TRBJ2-6	TGCAGCGTTGAGGCGCCGACTGATTTCTCTGGGGCCAACGTCCTGACTTTC	CSVEAPTDFSGANVLTF
TRBV29-1	TRBD1	few	TRBJ1-1	TGCAGCGTCTTGAGGCAGGGGGCCGGGAACACTGAAGCTTTCTTT	CSVLRQGAGNTEAFF
TRBV7-2	NA	few	TRBJ2-1	TGTGCCAGCAGCTTAGTGCCATATTACAATGAGCAGTTCTTC	CASSLVPYYNEQFF
TRBV7-2	NA	few	TRBJ2-3	TGTGCCAGCAGCTTTCTAGATACGCAGTATTTT	CASSFLDTQYF
TRBV19	NA	few	TRBJ1-1	TGTGCCAGTACCCAAACGGGGGGGGATGAAGCTTTCTTT	CASTQTGGDEAFF
TRBV28	NA	few	TRBJ2-5	TGTGCCAGCAGTTTGGTTGGGCAGACCCAGTACTTC	CASSLVGQTQYF
TRBV10-1	TRBD1	NA	TRBJ1-1	TGCGCCAGCAGTCTGACAGGGTTCACTGAAGCTTTCTTT	CASSLTGFTEAFF
TRBV28	NA	NA	TRBJ2-5	TGTGCCAGCAGCTTGGGTGGGGGCGGAGCCTCAGGGACCCAGTACTTC	CASSLGGGGASGTQYF
TRBV25-1	TRBD1	NA	TRBJ2-2	TGTGCCAGCAGTGGGGACAGGGTGTCCGGGGAGCTGTTTTTT	CASSGDRVSGELFF
TRBV29-1	NA	NA	TRBJ2-7	TGCAGCGTGGTGGGGGGGGCCGGACAGGGCTACGAGCAGTACTTC	CSVVGGAGQGYEQYF
TRBV5-4	NA	NA	TRBJ1-1	TGTGCCAGCAGCTTGGGAAGACAACCGAACACTGAAGCTTTCTTT	CASSLGRQPNTEAFF
TRBV5-6	NA	NA	TRBJ2-3	TGTGCCAGCAGTCTTCTAGGCCAGGCAGATACGCAGTATTTT	CASSLLGQADTQYF
TRBV18	NA	few	TRBJ2-5	TGTGCCAGCTCATCACAAGAGACCCAGTACTTC	CASSSQETQYF
TRBV5-4	TRBD1	NA	TRBJ2-7	TGTGCCAGCAGCACGGGACAGGGGATCTACGAGCAGTACTTC	CASSTGQGIYEQYF
TRBV5-1	NA	NA	TRBJ2-5	TGCGCCAGCAGCTTGAGGGAAGAGACCCAGTACTTC	CASSLREETQYF
TRBV19	TRBD1	few	TRBJ2-6	TGTGCCAGTAGTATCCCGGACAGGGGATCGGGGGCCAACGTCCTGACTTTC	CASSIPDRGSGANVLTF
TRBV2	NA	NA	TRBJ1-1	TGTGCCCCCGGGGGGGTCGACACTGAAGCTTTCTTT	CAPGGVDTEAFF
TRBV4-1	NA	few	TRBJ2-6	TGCGCCAGCAGCCAAGAAGGGCAGGGAGCGACTGGGGCCAACGTCCTGACTTTC	CASSQEGQGATGANVLTF
TRBV5-1	NA	NA	TRBJ2-5	TGCGCCAGCAGGGTCTATACGGACCAAGAGACCCAGTACTTC	CASRVYTDQETQYF
TRBV29-1	NA	few	TRBJ2-2	TGCAGCGTTGATCCAGGCACCGGGGAGCTGTTTTTT	CSVDPGTGELFF
TRBV2	NA	NA	TRBJ2-7	TGTGCCAGCAGTGAAGCGCTTGGCAGGCCCTACGAGCAGTACTTC	CASSEALGRPYEQYF
TRBV4-3	NA	NA	TRBJ1-2	TGCGCCAGCAGCCAAGTGTTAAACCGACTCTATGGCTACACCTTC	CASSQVLNRLYGYTF